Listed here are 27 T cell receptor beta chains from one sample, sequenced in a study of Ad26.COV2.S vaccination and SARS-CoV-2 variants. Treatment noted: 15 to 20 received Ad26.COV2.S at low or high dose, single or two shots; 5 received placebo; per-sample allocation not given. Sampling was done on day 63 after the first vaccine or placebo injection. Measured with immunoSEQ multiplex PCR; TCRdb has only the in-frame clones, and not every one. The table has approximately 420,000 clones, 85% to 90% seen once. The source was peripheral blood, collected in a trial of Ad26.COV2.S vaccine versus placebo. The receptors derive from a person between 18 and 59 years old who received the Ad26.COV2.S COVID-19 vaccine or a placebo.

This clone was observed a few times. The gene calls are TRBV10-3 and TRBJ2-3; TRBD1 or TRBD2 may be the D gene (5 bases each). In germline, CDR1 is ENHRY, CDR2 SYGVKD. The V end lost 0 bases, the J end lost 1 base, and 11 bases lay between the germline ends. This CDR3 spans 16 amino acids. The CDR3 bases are TGTGCCATCAGTGAGTCCGTGCAGGGAGGCACAGATACGCAGTATTTT. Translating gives CAISESVQGGTDTQYF.

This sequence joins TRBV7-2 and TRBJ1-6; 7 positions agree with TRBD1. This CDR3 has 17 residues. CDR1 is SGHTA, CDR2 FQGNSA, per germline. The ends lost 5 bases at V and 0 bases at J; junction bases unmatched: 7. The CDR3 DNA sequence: TGTGCCAGCAGCCTTCAGGGGGTTAGCTCCTATAATTCACCCCTCCACTTT. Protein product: CASSLQGVSSYNSPLHF.

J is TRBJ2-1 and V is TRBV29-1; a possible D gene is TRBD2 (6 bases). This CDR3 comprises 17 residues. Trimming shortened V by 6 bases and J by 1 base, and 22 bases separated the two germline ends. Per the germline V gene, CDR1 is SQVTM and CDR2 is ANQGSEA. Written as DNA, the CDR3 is TGCAGCGTCGGAGGGGACCCCCAAGTCGGGTCCTACAATGAGCAGTTCTTC. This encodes CSVGGDPQVGSYNEQFF.

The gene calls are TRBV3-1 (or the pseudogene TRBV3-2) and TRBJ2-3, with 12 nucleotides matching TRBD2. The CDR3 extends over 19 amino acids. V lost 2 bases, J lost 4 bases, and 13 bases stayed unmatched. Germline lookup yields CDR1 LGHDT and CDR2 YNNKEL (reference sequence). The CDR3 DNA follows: TGTGCCAGCAGCCAAACACCCGATCGGACTAGCGGGGAACCAGATACGCAGTATTTT. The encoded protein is CASSQTPDRTSGEPDTQYF.

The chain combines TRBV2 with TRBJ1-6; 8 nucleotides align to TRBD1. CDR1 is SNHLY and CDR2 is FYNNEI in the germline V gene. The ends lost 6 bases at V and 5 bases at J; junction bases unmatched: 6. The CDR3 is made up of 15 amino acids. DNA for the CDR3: TGTGCCAGCAGGGCAGGGGGCGCGGATAATTCACCCCTCCACTTT. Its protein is CASRAGGADNSPLHF. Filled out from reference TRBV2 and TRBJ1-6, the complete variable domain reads EPEVTQTPSHQVTQMGQEVILRCVPISNHLYFYWYRQILGQKVEFLVSFYNNEISEKSEIFDDQFSVERPDGSNFTLKIRSTKLEDSAMYFCASRAGGADNSPLHFGNGTRLTVT.

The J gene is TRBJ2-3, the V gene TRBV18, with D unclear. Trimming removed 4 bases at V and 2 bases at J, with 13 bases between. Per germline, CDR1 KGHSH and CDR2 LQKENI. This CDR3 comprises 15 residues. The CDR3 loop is CASSQTGANTDTQYF. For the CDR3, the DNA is TGTGCCAGCTCACAGACTGGAGCAAACACAGATACGCAGTATTTT. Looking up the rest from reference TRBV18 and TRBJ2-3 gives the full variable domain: NAGVMQNPRHLVRRRGQEARLRCSPMKGHSHVYWYRQLPEEGLKFMVYLQKENIIDESGMPKERFSAEFPKEGPSILRIQQVVRGDSAAYFCASSQTGANTDTQYFGPGTRLTVL.

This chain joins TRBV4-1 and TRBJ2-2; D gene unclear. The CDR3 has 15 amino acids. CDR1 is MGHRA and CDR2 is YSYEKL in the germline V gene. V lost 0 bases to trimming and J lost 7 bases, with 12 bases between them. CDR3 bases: TGCGCCAGCAGCCAAGAAGCGACGAGTAACGGGGAGCTGTTTTTT. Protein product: CASSQEATSNGELFF.

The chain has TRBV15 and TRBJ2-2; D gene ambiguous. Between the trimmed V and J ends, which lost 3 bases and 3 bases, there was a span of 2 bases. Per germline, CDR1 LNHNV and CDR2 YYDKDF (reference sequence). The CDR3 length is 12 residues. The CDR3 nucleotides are TGTGCCACCAGCAGCCACACCGGGGAGCTGTTTTTT. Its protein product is CATSSHTGELFF.

The CDR3 is CASSQGGGPYEQYF. The CDR3 nucleotides are TGCGCCAGCAGCCAAGGCGGGGGCCCCTACGAGCAGTACTTC. The V call is TRBV4-1, the J call TRBJ2-7; perhaps TRBD2 as D (7 bases). Trimming removed 1 base at V and 2 bases at J, with 9 bases between. The CDR3 consists of 14 residues. Germline CDR1 and CDR2: MGHRA and YSYEKL.

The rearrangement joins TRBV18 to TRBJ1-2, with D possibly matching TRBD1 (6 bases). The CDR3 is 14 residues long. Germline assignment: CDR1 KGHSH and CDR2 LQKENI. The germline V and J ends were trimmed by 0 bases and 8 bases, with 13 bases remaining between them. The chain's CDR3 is CASSPPTTGGGYTF. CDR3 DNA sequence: TGTGCCAGCTCACCACCGACTACGGGGGGCGGCTACACCTTC.

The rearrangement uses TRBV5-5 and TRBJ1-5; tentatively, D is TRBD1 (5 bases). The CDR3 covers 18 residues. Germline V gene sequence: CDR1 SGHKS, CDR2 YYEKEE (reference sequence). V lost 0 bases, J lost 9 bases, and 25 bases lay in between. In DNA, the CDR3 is TGTGCCAGCAGCTTGGGCCTTCAAGGGGCACACATATCGCGGCCCCAGCATTTT. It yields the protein CASSLGLQGAHISRPQHF.

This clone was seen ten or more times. The CDR3 region is CASSPPQAKRYEQYF. CDR3 DNA: TGTGCCAGCTCACCGCCACAGGCCAAGAGGTACGAGCAGTACTTC. This rearrangement joins TRBV18 to TRBJ2-7; weak D call: TRBD1 (5 bases). This CDR3 contains 15 residues. Germline V gene lookup returns CDR1 KGHSH and CDR2 LQKENI. Trimming removed 3 bases from V and 4 bases from J, with 16 bases in between.

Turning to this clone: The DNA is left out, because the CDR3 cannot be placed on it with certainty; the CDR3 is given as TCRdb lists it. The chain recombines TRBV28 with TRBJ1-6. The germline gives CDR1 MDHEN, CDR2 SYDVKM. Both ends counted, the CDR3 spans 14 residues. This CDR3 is CASILGVGNSPLHF.

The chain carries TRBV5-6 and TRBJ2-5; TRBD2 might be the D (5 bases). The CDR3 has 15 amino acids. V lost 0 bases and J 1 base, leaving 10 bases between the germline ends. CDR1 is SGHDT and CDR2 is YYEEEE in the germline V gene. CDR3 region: CASSLVRTFQETQYF. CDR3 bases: TGTGCCAGCAGCTTGGTTCGGACTTTCCAAGAGACCCAGTACTTC. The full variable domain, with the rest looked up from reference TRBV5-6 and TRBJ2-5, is DAGVTQSPTHLIKTRGQQVTLRCSPKSGHDTVSWYQQALGQGPQFIFQYYEEEERQRGNFPDRFSGHQFPNYSSELNVNALLLGDSALYLCASSLVRTFQETQYFGPGTRLLVL.

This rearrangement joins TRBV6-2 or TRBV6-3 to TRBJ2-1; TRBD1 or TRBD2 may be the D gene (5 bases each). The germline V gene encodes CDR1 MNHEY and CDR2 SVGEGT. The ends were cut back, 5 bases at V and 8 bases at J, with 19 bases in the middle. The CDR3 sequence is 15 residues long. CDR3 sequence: CASSHGDARSDEQFF. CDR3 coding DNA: TGTGCCAGCAGTCACGGGGACGCACGGTCCGATGAGCAGTTCTTC.

CDR3 coding DNA: TGTGCCAGCTCACCAGGGTATGGAGAGGGGGTCTCCTACGAGCAGTACTTC. The encoded protein is CASSPGYGEGVSYEQYF. The rearrangement uses TRBV18 and TRBJ2-7; a weak D match, TRBD1 (6 bases). Trimming stripped 2 bases from V and 0 bases from J, with 17 bases between. Germline V gene lookup returns CDR1 KGHSH and CDR2 LQKENI. The CDR3 is made up of 17 amino acids.

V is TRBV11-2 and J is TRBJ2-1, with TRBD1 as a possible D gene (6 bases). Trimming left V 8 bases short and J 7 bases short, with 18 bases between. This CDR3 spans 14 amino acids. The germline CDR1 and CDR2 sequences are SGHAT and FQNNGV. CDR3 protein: CASLHPDSPNEQFF. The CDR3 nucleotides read TGTGCCAGCCTCCACCCGGACAGCCCTAATGAGCAGTTCTTC.

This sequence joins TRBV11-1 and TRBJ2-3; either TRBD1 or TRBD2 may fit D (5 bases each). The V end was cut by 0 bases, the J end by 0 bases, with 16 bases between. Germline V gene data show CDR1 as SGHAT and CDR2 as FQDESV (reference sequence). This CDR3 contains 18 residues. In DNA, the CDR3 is TGTGCCAGCAGCTTAGCCCTTCGGGGCCTATCTAGCACAGATACGCAGTATTTT. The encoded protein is CASSLALRGLSSTDTQYF.

The DNA of the CDR3 is TGTGCCACCCGCAGGGAGACATCAAACTATGGCTACACCTTC. Its translation: CATRRETSNYGYTF. The chain joins TRBV30 to TRBJ1-2; a weak D match, TRBD1 (5 bases). V dropped 8 bases and J dropped 2 bases, with 18 bases sitting between them. From germline, CDR1 is GTSNPN and CDR2 SVGIG (reference sequence). The CDR3 consists of 14 residues. The whole variable domain, remainder taken from reference TRBV30 and TRBJ1-2, is SQTIHQWPATLVQPVGSPLSLECTVEGTSNPNLYWYRQAAGRGLQLLFYSVGIGQISSEVPQNLSASRPQDRQFILSSKKLLLSDSGFYLCATRRETSNYGYTFGSGTRLTVV.

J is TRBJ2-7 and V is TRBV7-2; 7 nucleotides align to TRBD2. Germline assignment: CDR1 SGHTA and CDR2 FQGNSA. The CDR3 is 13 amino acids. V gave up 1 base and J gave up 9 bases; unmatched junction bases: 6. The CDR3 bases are TGTGCCAGCAGCTTAGGTGGTAGCGGGTGGCAGTACTTC. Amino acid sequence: CASSLGGSGWQYF.

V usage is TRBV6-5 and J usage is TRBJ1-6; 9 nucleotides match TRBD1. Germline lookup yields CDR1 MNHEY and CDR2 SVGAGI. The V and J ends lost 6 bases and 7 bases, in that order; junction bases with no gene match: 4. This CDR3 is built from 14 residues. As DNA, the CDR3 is TGTGCCAGCAGCCTGGGACAGGGAAATTCACCCCTCCACTTT. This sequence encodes CASSLGQGNSPLHF.

CDR3 loop: CASSQDHAGADEKLFF. The DNA of the CDR3 is TGCGCCAGCAGCCAAGATCACGCAGGGGCAGATGAAAAACTGTTTTTT. The chain couples TRBV4-3 to TRBJ1-4; D might be TRBD1 (6 bases). CDR1 is LGHNA and CDR2 is YSLEER in the germline V gene. Trimming took 0 bases from V and 6 from J, leaving 14 bases between them. The CDR3 is 16 amino acids.

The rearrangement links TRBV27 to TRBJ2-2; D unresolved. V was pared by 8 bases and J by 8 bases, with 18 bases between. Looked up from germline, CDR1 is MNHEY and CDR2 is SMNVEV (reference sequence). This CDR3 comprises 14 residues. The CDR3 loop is CASRSDRSLGELFF. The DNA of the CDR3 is TGTGCCAGCCGCTCCGACCGTTCGTTAGGGGAGCTGTTTTTT.

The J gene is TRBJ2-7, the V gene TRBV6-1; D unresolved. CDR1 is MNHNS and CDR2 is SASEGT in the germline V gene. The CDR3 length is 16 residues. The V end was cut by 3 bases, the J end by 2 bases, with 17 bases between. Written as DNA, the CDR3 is TGTGCCAGCAGTGACCTTGGCAGACCGGAGCCCTACGAGCAGTACTTC. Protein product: CASSDLGRPEPYEQYF.

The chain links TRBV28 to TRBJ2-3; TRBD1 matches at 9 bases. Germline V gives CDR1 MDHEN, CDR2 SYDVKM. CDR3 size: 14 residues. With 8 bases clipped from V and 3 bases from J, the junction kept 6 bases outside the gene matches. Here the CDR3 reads CASSRDRDTDTQYF. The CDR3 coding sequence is TGTGCCAGCTCCCGGGACAGGGATACAGATACGCAGTATTTT.

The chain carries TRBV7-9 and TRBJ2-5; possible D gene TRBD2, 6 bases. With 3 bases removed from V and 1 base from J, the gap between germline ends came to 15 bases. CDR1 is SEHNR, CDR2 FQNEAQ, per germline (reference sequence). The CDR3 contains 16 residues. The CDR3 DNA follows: TGTGCCAGCAGCTTTCGGAGCGGGCACCTCCAAGAGACCCAGTACTTC. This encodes CASSFRSGHLQETQYF.

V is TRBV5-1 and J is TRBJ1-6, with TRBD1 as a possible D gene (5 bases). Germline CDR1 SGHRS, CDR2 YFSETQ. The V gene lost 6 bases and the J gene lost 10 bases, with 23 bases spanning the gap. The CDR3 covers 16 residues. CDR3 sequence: CASTTSRGTGDSPLHF. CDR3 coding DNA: TGCGCCAGCACCACCTCTCGGGGGACGGGGGACTCACCCCTCCACTTT.